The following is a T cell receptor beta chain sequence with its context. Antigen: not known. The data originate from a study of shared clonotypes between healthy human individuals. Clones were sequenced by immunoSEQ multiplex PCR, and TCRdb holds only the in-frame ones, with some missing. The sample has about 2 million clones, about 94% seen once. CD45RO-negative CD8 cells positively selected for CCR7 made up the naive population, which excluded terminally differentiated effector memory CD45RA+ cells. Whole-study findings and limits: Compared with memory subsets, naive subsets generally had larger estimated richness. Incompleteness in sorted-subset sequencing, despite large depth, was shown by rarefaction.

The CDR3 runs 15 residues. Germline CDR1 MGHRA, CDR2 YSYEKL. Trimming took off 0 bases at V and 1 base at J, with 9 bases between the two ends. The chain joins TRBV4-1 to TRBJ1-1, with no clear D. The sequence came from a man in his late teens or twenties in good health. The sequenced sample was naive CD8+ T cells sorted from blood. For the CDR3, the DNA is TGCGCCAGCAGCCAAGATCATTTAAAGAACACTGAAGCTTTCTTT. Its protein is CASSQDHLKNTEAFF.